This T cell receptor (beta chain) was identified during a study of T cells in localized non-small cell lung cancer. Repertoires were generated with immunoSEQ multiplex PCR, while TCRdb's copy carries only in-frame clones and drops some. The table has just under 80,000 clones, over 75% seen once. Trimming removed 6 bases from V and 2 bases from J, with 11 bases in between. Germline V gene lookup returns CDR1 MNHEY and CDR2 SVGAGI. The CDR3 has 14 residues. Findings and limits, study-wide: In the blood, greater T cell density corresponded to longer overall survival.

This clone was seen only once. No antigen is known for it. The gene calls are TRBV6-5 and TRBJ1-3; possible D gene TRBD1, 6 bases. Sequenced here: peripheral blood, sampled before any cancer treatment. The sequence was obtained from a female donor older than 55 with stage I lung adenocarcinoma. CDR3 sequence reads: CASSQRGAGNTIYF. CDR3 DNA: TGTGCCAGCAGCCAGAGGGGGGCTGGAAACACCATATATTTT.